The 10 T cell receptor beta chains reported below all come from one sample, sequenced in a study of blood T cell repertoires in COVID-19. Clones were read by immunoSEQ multiplex PCR, and TCRdb kept only the in-frame ones, dropping some. The sample has approximately 500,000 clones, around nine tenths seen once; the top ten hold around 7.8%. The sample consisted of peripheral blood. Every receptor here comes from a woman aged 50 to 60 with COVID-19, enrolled during active disease.

The chain recombines TRBV19 with TRBJ1-3; 7 positions agree with TRBD1. The CDR3 is 14 amino acids. Germline trimming cut 5 bases from V and 2 bases from J; bases unmatched to any gene: 3. CDR1 LNHDA and CDR2 SQIVND come from the germline V gene (reference sequence). CDR3 DNA sequence: TGTGCCAGTAGTCTCGGGACAGCTGGAAACACCATATATTTT. Its protein product is CASSLGTAGNTIYF.

This chain joins TRBV12-5 and TRBJ2-1; maybe TRBD2 (6 bases). Germline V CDR1 and CDR2: LGHNT, FRNRAP. CDR3 length: 17 amino acids. V was clipped by 0 bases and J by 1 base, with 13 bases between them. CDR3 in amino acids: CASGLVSTSLSYNEQFF. DNA of the CDR3: TGTGCTAGTGGTTTGGTATCTACTAGCCTGTCCTACAATGAGCAGTTCTTC.

The chain recombines TRBV27 with TRBJ1-2, with 8 positions matching TRBD1. The CDR3 spans 13 residues. Trimming took 5 bases from V and 8 from J; bases not matched to a gene: 7. Germline CDR1 and CDR2: MNHEY and SMNVEV (reference sequence). The CDR3 nucleotides are TGTGCCAGCAGTCCACAGGGGGGAGAAGGCTACACCTTC. The encoded protein is CASSPQGGEGYTF.

The chain uses TRBV9 and TRBJ2-3, with 10 positions matching TRBD2. The ends lost 0 bases at V and 1 base at J; junction bases unmatched: 5. CDR1 is SGDLS, CDR2 YYNGEE, per germline. CDR3 length equals 17 residues. CDR3 DNA sequence: TGTGCCAGCAGCGTAGCTCCAACTAGCGGGGGCACAGATACGCAGTATTTT. This translates into CASSVAPTSGGTDTQYF.

The CDR3 protein is CASSRGLGQPQHF. CDR3 bases: TGTGCCAGCAGTCGAGGGTTGGGACAGCCCCAGCATTTT. The chain couples TRBV12-3 or TRBV12-4 to TRBJ1-5; D ambiguous. This CDR3 has 13 amino acids. V lost 5 bases, J lost 7 bases, and 12 bases lay in between.

This chain connects TRBV5-6 to TRBJ2-1; D call uncertain. Trimming cost V 0 bases and J 4 bases, with 5 bases left between them. The germline gives CDR1 SGHDT, CDR2 YYEEEE. This CDR3 has 13 amino acids. This chain's CDR3 is CASSLVRYNEQFF. The DNA of the CDR3 is TGTGCCAGCAGCTTGGTCCGGTACAATGAGCAGTTCTTC.

The chain couples TRBV30 to TRBJ1-3, with D perhaps TRBD1 (5 bases). From germline, CDR1 is GTSNPN and CDR2 SVGIG (reference sequence). This CDR3 spans 13 amino acids. V lost 2 bases and J lost 10, with 15 bases in between. The CDR3 sequence: CAWSSTRAGTIYF. The CDR3 DNA reads TGTGCCTGGAGTTCAACACGGGCAGGGACCATATATTTT. Based on the CDR3 plus reference TRBV30 and TRBJ1-3, the full variable domain is SQTIHQWPATLVQPVGSPLSLECTVEGTSNPNLYWYRQAAGRGLQLLFYSVGIGQISSEVPQNLSASRPQDRQFILSSKKLLLSDSGFYLCAWSSTRAGTIYFGEGSWLTVV.

This clone came up once. J is TRBJ1-3 and V is TRBV7-9; 8 nucleotides line up with TRBD1. The CDR3 contains 15 residues. V shed 5 bases and J 0 bases; nucleotides not matched to a gene: 3. Germline CDR1 is SEHNR and CDR2 is FQNEAQ (reference sequence). The CDR3 nucleotides read TGTGCCAGCAGCCGACAGGGGATCTCTGGAAACACCATATATTTT. Encoded protein: CASSRQGISGNTIYF.

The chain has TRBV7-9 and TRBJ1-1, with D perhaps TRBD1 (5 bases). Trimming took off 1 base at V and 4 bases at J, with 16 bases between the two ends. In germline, CDR1 is SEHNR, CDR2 FQNEAQ (reference sequence). CDR3 length: 16 amino acids. The CDR3 DNA is TGTGCCAGCAGCTTAGAAGGCGTTGGAGGGGTCACTGAAGCTTTCTTT. Protein: CASSLEGVGGVTEAFF.

The genes are TRBV19 and TRBJ2-1, with 12 positions matching TRBD2. Germline loops: CDR1 LNHDA, CDR2 SQIVND (reference sequence). This CDR3 is built from 14 residues. Trimming took 6 bases from V and 8 from J; bases not matched to a gene: 5. CDR3 in amino acids: CASRTSGGRYEQFF. For the CDR3, the DNA is TGTGCCAGTAGAACTAGCGGGGGGCGGTATGAGCAGTTCTTC.